This T cell receptor beta chain stems from a study of shared clonotypes between healthy human individuals. General observations from the study: Estimated clonotype richness was generally higher in naive than memory subsets.

The CDR3 is 15 residues long. This clone showed up just once. Its antigen remains unidentified. Sequencing was performed with immunoSEQ multiplex PCR; in TCRdb, only in-frame clones are kept and a portion is missing. The sample holds approximately 95,000 clones; 65% to 70% are singletons and the top ten take less than 55%. This rearrangement joins TRBV21-1 to TRBJ1-5; the table's D gene call, TRBD1, was not cross checked with the DNA. TRBV21-1 is shown as a pseudogene. Specimen: memory CD8+ T cells sorted from blood. Subset in this sample: CD45RO+ cells pooled with CCR7-negative TemRA cells. This clonotype was obtained from a man aged 25 to 40 in good health. CDR3 region: CASSRNLGGGQPQHF. The CDR3 coding sequence is TGTGCCAGCAGCCGAAACTTAGGGGGCGGTCAGCCCCAGCATTTT.